A selection of T cell receptor beta chains follows, all from one sample in a study of radiation and T cells in renal cell carcinoma. Assay used: immunoSEQ multiplex PCR; TCRdb lists only in-frame clones, some missing. The top ten hold around 40% of the sample, which has several thousand clones, 62% seen once. This specimen was tumor tissue, taken from a patient whose treatment included radiotherapy and nephrectomy. Receptor source: a woman aged 55-70 years with renal cell carcinoma. Both conserved end residues are part of each CDR3. The order of the fields is clone size, D gene, J gene, V gene, CDR3 protein, CDR3 DNA. A D gene is named only where the DNA matches it firmly. Expanded clones get a size class; other rows say once, few or many, or leave the size out.

-	TRBD2	TRBJ2-3	TRBV15	CATSRSSGRAPYTDTQYF	TGTGCCACCAGCAGATCTAGCGGGAGGGCACCCTACACAGATACGCAGTATTTT
few	-	TRBJ1-1	TRBV7-3	CASAPGGRVNTEAFF	TGTGCCAGCGCCCCGGGGGGGCGAGTGAACACTGAAGCTTTCTTT
-	-	TRBJ2-1	TRBV5-6	CASSFGGSSYNEQFF	TGTGCCAGCAGCTTCGGCGGAAGCTCCTACAATGAGCAGTTCTTC
-	-	TRBJ1-2	TRBV5-4	CASSLGTSGYTF	TGTGCCAGCAGCTTGGGGACTAGTGGCTACACCTTC
-	-	TRBJ1-2	TRBV28	CASSKTGSYGYTF	TGTGCCAGCAGTAAGACAGGCTCGTATGGCTACACCTTC
-	-	TRBJ1-5	TRBV28	CASSLLLGDNQPQHF	TGTGCCAGCAGTTTATTGTTGGGAGACAATCAGCCCCAGCATTTT
few	TRBD2	TRBJ2-7	TRBV27	CASSLATSGRIYEQYF	TGTGCCAGCAGTTTAGCGACTAGCGGGAGAATCTACGAGCAGTACTTC
-	-	TRBJ2-5	TRBV5-8	CASSRWGQQETQYF	TGTGCCAGCAGCAGGTGGGGCCAGCAAGAGACCCAGTACTTC
-	-	TRBJ2-7	TRBV4-3	CASSPMSGGRTYEQYF	TGCGCCAGCAGCCCTATGTCGGGGGGCCGAACCTACGAGCAGTACTTC
few	-	TRBJ2-7	TRBV27	CASSYTGMGYEQYF	TGTGCCAGCAGTTATACAGGGATGGGGTACGAGCAGTACTTC
-	-	TRBJ1-1	TRBV15	CATSPRAGPRTEAFF	TGTGCCACCAGCCCGCGGGCAGGGCCGCGGACTGAAGCTTTCTTT
-	TRBD1	TRBJ1-2	TRBV6-5	CASKPGQLNYGYTF	TGTGCCAGCAAACCGGGACAGCTTAACTATGGCTACACCTTC
-	TRBD2	TRBJ2-7	TRBV6-5	CASSYSRAGANEQYF	TGTGCCAGCAGTTACTCGAGAGCGGGAGCGAACGAGCAGTACTTC
-	-	TRBJ1-5	TRBV5-1	CASSFSGMNQPQHF	TGCGCCAGCAGCTTCTCAGGGATGAATCAGCCCCAGCATTTT
-	-	TRBJ1-1	TRBV15	CATSRQRSGTEAFF	TGTGCCACCAGCAGGCAAAGGTCTGGAACTGAAGCTTTCTTT